These 12 T cell receptor beta chains share one sample of origin, sequenced in a study of T cells in narcolepsy. Sequencing was performed with immunoSEQ multiplex PCR; in TCRdb, only in-frame clones are kept and a portion is missing. In the table there are roughly 34,000 clones, about four fifths of which are singletons. Material: CD45RA- memory CD4+ T cells from PBMCs. Receptors were obtained from a human donor with narcolepsy.

CDR3 protein: CASRLAGEYNEQFF. Here the CDR3 DNA reads TGTGCCAGCAGGTTGGCGGGGGAGTACAATGAGCAGTTCTTC. This chain uses TRBV7-2 with TRBJ2-1, with 7 bases lining up with TRBD2. Germline-derived CDR1 and CDR2 are SGHTA and FQGNSA. The CDR3 loop spans 14 amino acids. The V gene end was trimmed by 6 bases and the J gene end by 4 bases; junction bases not matched to a gene: 6.

V usage is TRBV5-1 and J usage is TRBJ2-3; D not certain. The CDR3 is 15 residues long. Trimming took off 2 bases at V and 3 bases at J, with 13 bases between the two ends. Germline CDR1 and CDR2: SGHRS and YFSETQ. For the CDR3, the DNA is TGCGCCAGCAGCTTAGGAGCCACTGGGACAGATACGCAGTATTTT. Translated: CASSLGATGTDTQYF.

This rearrangement joins TRBV5-1 to TRBJ1-1; D is ambiguous. The CDR3 covers 13 residues. V was shortened by 9 bases and J by 0 bases, with 12 bases between the two germline ends. Per the germline V gene, CDR1 is SGHRS and CDR2 is YFSETQ. CDR3 residues: CATSTGMNTEAFF. The DNA of the CDR3 is TGCGCCACCTCGACGGGGATGAACACTGAAGCTTTCTTT.

This chain links TRBV5-1 with TRBJ1-2; 8 nucleotides agree with TRBD1. Germline CDR1 reads SGHRS; CDR2 reads YFSETQ. J was trimmed by 7 bases and V by 2 bases; bases with no gene match: 7. CDR3 length: 14 residues. The CDR3 region is CASSFGTGPRGYTF. DNA of the CDR3: TGCGCCAGCAGCTTCGGGACAGGTCCGCGTGGCTACACCTTC.

This rearrangement joins TRBV29-1 to TRBJ2-7, with TRBD1 matching 9 bases. V gave up 6 bases and J gave up 10 bases; unmatched junction bases: 13. This CDR3 spans 13 amino acids. Per germline, CDR1 SQVTM and CDR2 ANQGSEA. In DNA form, the CDR3 reads TGCAGCGTCCAGGTCCCGGGACAGGGACGACAGTACTTC. Its protein is CSVQVPGQGRQYF.

This sequence joins TRBV15 and TRBJ2-1, with D perhaps matching TRBD2 (5 bases). Between the trimmed V and J ends, which lost 4 bases and 4 bases, there was a span of 17 bases. Germline V gives CDR1 LNHNV, CDR2 YYDKDF (reference sequence). The CDR3 has 16 amino acids. CDR3 bases: TGTGCCACCAGCAAAGCCGGACGGGGTTTGTACAATGAGCAGTTCTTC. It yields the protein CATSKAGRGLYNEQFF.

The CDR3 is CASSLAGTPRYEQYF. The CDR3 DNA is TGTGCCAGCAGCTTAGCAGGGACCCCGAGGTACGAGCAGTACTTC. This chain links TRBV7-3 with TRBJ2-7, with D perhaps matching TRBD1 or TRBD2 (5 bases each). Trimming removed 2 bases at V and 4 bases at J, with 15 bases between. CDR3 size: 15 residues. The germline V gene has CDR1 SGHTA and CDR2 FQGTGA.

The rearrangement uses TRBV6-1 and TRBJ1-5; TRBD1 is a possible D gene (5 bases). V was clipped by 2 bases and J by 8 bases, with 13 bases between them. Germline lookup yields CDR1 MNHNS and CDR2 SASEGT. The CDR3 runs 14 residues. The CDR3 sequence is CASSELTVVKPQHF. The CDR3, as DNA: TGTGCCAGCAGTGAATTGACAGTCGTAAAGCCCCAGCATTTT.

V gene TRBV14 combines with J gene TRBJ2-5; 7 positions match TRBD2. In germline, CDR1 is SGHDN, CDR2 FVKESK. J was trimmed by 5 bases and V by 0 bases; bases with no gene match: 9. CDR3 length: 16 residues. DNA of the CDR3: TGTGCCAGCAGCCAAGATCTATTTGGGGGGGTGGAGACCCAGTACTTC. Its translation: CASSQDLFGGVETQYF.

This chain links TRBV18 with TRBJ2-1; a possible D gene is TRBD1 (6 bases). Trimming left V 3 bases short and J 7 bases short, with 10 bases between. The CDR3 loop spans 13 amino acids. Germline V CDR1 and CDR2: KGHSH, LQKENI. CDR3 bases: TGTGCCAGCTCACCCACAGGGCTTAATGAGCAGTTCTTC. Its translation is CASSPTGLNEQFF.

The J gene is TRBJ2-1, the V gene TRBV14; D is perhaps TRBD2 (7 bases). The CDR3 spans 16 residues. V lost 0 bases and J 6 bases, leaving 15 bases between the germline ends. Germline values: CDR1 SGHDN, CDR2 FVKESK. CDR3 in amino acids: CASSQEWGGQGNEQFF. The DNA of the CDR3 is TGTGCCAGCAGCCAAGAATGGGGGGGGCAGGGCAATGAGCAGTTCTTC.

There are a few counts of this clone. This sample includes further DNA sequences coding for the same CDR3. The rearrangement links TRBV19 to TRBJ1-5; D unclear. V lost 7 bases, J lost 4 bases, and 11 bases lay in between. The CDR3 is 13 residues long. Germline CDR1 LNHDA, CDR2 SQIVND (reference sequence). CDR3 residues: CASKGPLNQPQHF. Written as DNA, the CDR3 is TGTGCCAGTAAGGGTCCCTTGAATCAGCCCCAGCATTTT.